The rows below give T cell receptor beta chains drawn from one sample of a study of CD8+CD57+ T cells in acquired aplastic anemia. TCRdb re-analysed the reads in MiXCR, keeping a single row per CDR3 protein. The table shows roughly 190,000 distinct CDR3 sequences, with around 45% occurring only once. Sequenced material: sorted CD4+, CD8+, or CD8+CD57+ T cells (not recorded which) from PBMCs. All receptors derive from a human donor with aplastic anemia. The CDR3 runs from the conserved cysteine through the conserved F or W. D genes are given only for firm matches. The size of a clone is reported for some rows only, either as once, few or many, or as a class for expanded clones.

j_call clone_size d_call v_call cdr3_nt cdr3_aa
TRBJ1-3 . TRBD1 TRBV10-3 TGTGCCATCTCGGGACAGGGCAACACCATATATTTT CAISGQGNTIYF
TRBJ2-3 . TRBD2 TRBV20-1 TGCAGTGCTAGTGGTCTACTAGCGACTAGCACAGATACGCAGTATTTT CSASGLLATSTDTQYF
TRBJ2-7 . TRBD1 TRBV9 TGTGCCAGCAGCTTGGGGCAGGGGGCCGACTACGAGCAGTACTTC CASSLGQGADYEQYF
TRBJ1-2 many TRBD1 TRBV24-1 TGTGCCACCAGTGAGGCGACAGGGGAGTGGGGGGGCTACACCTTC CATSEATGEWGGYTF
TRBJ2-1 . TRBD2 TRBV19 TGTGCCAGTAGGACATTAGCGGGGGGAGACAATGAGCAGTTCTTC CASRTLAGGDNEQFF
TRBJ1-1 . . TRBV19 TGTGCCAGTAGTATCTGGGGATCGAACACTGAAGCTTTCTTT CASSIWGSNTEAFF
TRBJ1-2 . . TRBV10-2 TGCGCCAGCAGTGAGTTAAGGGAATGTGCTAACTATGGCTACACCTTC CASSELRECANYGYTF
TRBJ1-1 few . TRBV19 TGTGCCAGTAGTATCGAGGGAGCGGAGAACACTGAAGCTTTCTTT CASSIEGAENTEAFF
TRBJ2-1 many . TRBV7-6 TGTGCCAGCAGCTTAGGTAACTCCTACAATGAGCAGTTCTTC CASSLGNSYNEQFF
TRBJ1-6 many TRBD1 TRBV25-1 TGTGCCAGCAGTTTAGGGGGTCAGGGGGAGTCACCCCTCCACTTT CASSLGGQGESPLHF
TRBJ2-7 many . TRBV3-1 TGTGCCAGCAGCCAACGGGAGCTGAACTTC CASSQRELNF
TRBJ2-5 . . TRBV7-2 TGTGCCAGCAGCCGGTCACAGGGTTCGGAGACCCAGTACTTC CASSRSQGSETQYF
TRBJ2-3 . TRBD2 TRBV10-3 TGTGCCATCAGTGAGTCCCTAGCGGGAGATCCAGATACGCAGTATTTT CAISESLAGDPDTQYF
TRBJ2-2 many TRBD1 TRBV25-1 TGTGCCAGCAGTGACCCCGGGACAGGGGTCACCGGGGAGCTGTTTTTT CASSDPGTGVTGELFF
TRBJ2-5 . TRBD1 TRBV19 TGTGCCAGTAGTCCGTACCTGGGACAGGGTCTTGAGACCCAGTACTTC CASSPYLGQGLETQYF
TRBJ1-2 many TRBD1 TRBV4-1 TGCGCCAGCAGCCAGGCGACAGGGGGCAGCTATGGCTACACCTTC CASSQATGGSYGYTF
TRBJ1-2 many . TRBV7-6 TGTGCCAGCAGCTTAAAGATCGGATATGGCTACACCTTC CASSLKIGYGYTF
TRBJ1-1 once . TRBV19 TGTGCCAGTAGCTGGACCAACACTGAAGCTTTCTTT CASSWTNTEAFF
TRBJ2-5 . . TRBV6-5 TGTGCCAGCAGTTTTGGCAGCCCCCAAGAGACCCAGTACTTC CASSFGSPQETQYF
TRBJ2-7 many . TRBV20-1 TGCAGTGCTAGAGAAAGGGACGAGCAGTACTTC CSARERDEQYF
TRBJ2-7 . . TRBV5-6 TGTGCCAGCAGCCACACTTACGAGCAGTACTTC CASSHTYEQYF
TRBJ2-7 few TRBD1 TRBV7-6 TGTGCCAGCAGCACCAGGGGGCTGAACGAGCAGTACTTC CASSTRGLNEQYF
TRBJ2-2 few . TRBV29-1 TGCAGCGTTGAACAGGGACCCGGGGAGCTGTTTTTT CSVEQGPGELFF
TRBJ1-1 many TRBD1 TRBV24-1 TGTGCCACCAGTGATTCAAAGGACAGGGGCACTGAAGCTTTCTTT CATSDSKDRGTEAFF
TRBJ1-5 few . TRBV10-1 TGCGCCAGCAGTGAGTCGAGGGGGGCTCTTTGCAATCAGCCCCAGCATTTT CASSESRGALCNQPQHF
TRBJ1-2 . . TRBV5-1 TGCGCCAGCAGCCCGGCCGCCTCGGGACGGGATGGAAGCACCTTC CASSPAASGRDGSTF
TRBJ2-7 many . TRBV25-1 TGTGCCAGCCTCCTCCGGGGGCAGGGCGTCTATCGGCAGTACTTC CASLLRGQGVYRQYF
TRBJ2-7 many . TRBV7-3 TGTGCCAGCAGCTGGGAGAGGGAAGGCGAGCAGTACTTC CASSWEREGEQYF
TRBJ1-2 . . TRBV4-3 TGCGCCAGCAGCCAACTTACGGGAACCCTCGGTACTAACTATGGCTACACCTTC CASSQLTGTLGTNYGYTF
TRBJ1-3 many . TRBV9 TGTGCCAGCAGCGTAACTAAGGGACAACCTGGAAACACCATATATTTT CASSVTKGQPGNTIYF
TRBJ1-6 once . TRBV12-3/TRBV12-4 TGTGCCAGCAGTTTTGGGGAACCCCTCCACTTT CASSFGEPLHF
TRBJ2-1 . . TRBV2 TGTGCCAGCACCCTGGAGCGGTACAATGAGCAGTTCTTC CASTLERYNEQFF
TRBJ2-3 few TRBD2 TRBV11-2 TGTGCCAGCAGCTTAGATGGCGGCGGACTAGCGGGGCCCCTTAGGAAGTATTTT CASSLDGGGLAGPLRKYF
TRBJ2-5 many TRBD2 TRBV13 TGTGCCAGCAGCTTACGGCGGGAGGGCCTGGAGACCCAGTACTTC CASSLRREGLETQYF
TRBJ2-1 . . TRBV7-8 TGTGCCAGCAGCCCACAGGGACTGGCGAATGAGCAGTTCTTC CASSPQGLANEQFF
TRBJ2-7 many TRBD2 TRBV7-9 TGTGCCAGCAGCTTAAGCGGGAGGGCCCACGAGCAGTACTTC CASSLSGRAHEQYF
TRBJ2-2 many . TRBV5-8 TGTGCCAGCAGCCCCCCGCCCGGGGAGCTGTTTTTT CASSPPPGELFF
TRBJ2-1 few . TRBV6-1 TGTGCCAGCAGCGTCCGGGAGTATCGGAACAATGAGCAGTTCTTC CASSVREYRNNEQFF
TRBJ2-7 . . TRBV7-9 TGTGCCAGCAGCGAGACAATCTACGAGCAGTACTTC CASSETIYEQYF
TRBJ2-1 . . TRBV7-3 TGTGCCAGCAGCTTAGCGGTCAATGAGCAGTTCTTC CASSLAVNEQFF
TRBJ1-1 few . TRBV27 TGTGCCAGCAGGAGGATGAGACAGCAGAACACTGAAGCTTTCTTT CASRRMRQQNTEAFF
TRBJ1-1 . . TRBV4-1 TGCGCCAGCAGCCAAGAAGGGTTCGAAGCTTTCTTT CASSQEGFEAFF
TRBJ1-1 . . TRBV15 TGTGCCACCAGCAAGAAACGGGAGCGATCGACTGAAGCTTTCTTT CATSKKRERSTEAFF
TRBJ1-1 . . TRBV2 TGTGCCAGATTAGGCAGGGGAGGGAACACTGAAGCTTTCTTT CARLGRGGNTEAFF
TRBJ2-6 . . TRBV6-5 TGCGCCAGCAGTTACCTACACTCTGGGGCCAACGTCCTGACTTTC CASSYLHSGANVLTF